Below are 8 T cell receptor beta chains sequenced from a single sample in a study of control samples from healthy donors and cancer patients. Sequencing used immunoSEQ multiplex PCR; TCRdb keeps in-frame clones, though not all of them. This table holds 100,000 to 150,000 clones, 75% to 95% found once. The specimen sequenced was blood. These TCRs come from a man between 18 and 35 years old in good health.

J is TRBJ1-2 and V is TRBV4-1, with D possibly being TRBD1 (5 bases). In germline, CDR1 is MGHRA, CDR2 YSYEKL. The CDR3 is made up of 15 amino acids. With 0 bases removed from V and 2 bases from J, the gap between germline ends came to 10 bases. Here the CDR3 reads CASSQEQRGNYGYTF. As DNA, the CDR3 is TGCGCCAGCAGCCAAGAGCAGAGGGGCAACTATGGCTACACCTTC.

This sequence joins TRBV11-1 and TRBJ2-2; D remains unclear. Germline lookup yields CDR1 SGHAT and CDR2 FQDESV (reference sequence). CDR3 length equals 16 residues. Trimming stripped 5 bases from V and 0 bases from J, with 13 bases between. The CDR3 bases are TGTGCCAGCAGCCCAGCTGGGCGCGCGAACACCGGGGAGCTGTTTTTT. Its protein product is CASSPAGRANTGELFF.

CDR3 amino acids: CASSSTTSGGLHSGANVLTF. CDR3 sequence (DNA): TGTGCCAGCAGCTCAACAACCTCGGGGGGGCTCCACTCTGGGGCCAACGTCCTGACTTTC. This chain links TRBV11-3 with TRBJ2-6; 8 bases match TRBD2. Trimming cost V 4 bases and J 0 bases; bases outside gene matches: 14. CDR3 size: 20 residues. Germline CDR1 is SGHNT and CDR2 is YENEEA.

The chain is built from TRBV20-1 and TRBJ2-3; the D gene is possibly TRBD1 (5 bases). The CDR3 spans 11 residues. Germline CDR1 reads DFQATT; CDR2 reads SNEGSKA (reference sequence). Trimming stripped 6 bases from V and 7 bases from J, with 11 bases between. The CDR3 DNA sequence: TGCAGTGCCCCGACAGAGCATACGCAGTATTTT. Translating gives CSAPTEHTQYF.

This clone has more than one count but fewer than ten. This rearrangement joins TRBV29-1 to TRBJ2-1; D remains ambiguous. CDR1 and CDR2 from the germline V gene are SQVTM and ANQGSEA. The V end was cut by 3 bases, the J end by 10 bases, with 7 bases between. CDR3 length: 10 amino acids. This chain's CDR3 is CSVDAGEQFF. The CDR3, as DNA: TGCAGCGTTGACGCTGGGGAGCAGTTCTTC.

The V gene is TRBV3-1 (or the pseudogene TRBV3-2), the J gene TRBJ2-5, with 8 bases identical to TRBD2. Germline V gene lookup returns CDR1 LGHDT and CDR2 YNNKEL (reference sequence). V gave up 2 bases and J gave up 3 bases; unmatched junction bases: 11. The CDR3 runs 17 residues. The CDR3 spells CASSQSSGTRGKETQYF. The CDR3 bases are TGTGCCAGCAGCCAAAGCTCCGGGACTAGAGGCAAAGAGACCCAGTACTTC.

In DNA form, the CDR3 reads TGTGCCAGCAGTTACTCCGTGTTACAAGGGCCTCAGCCCCAGCATTTT. It yields the protein CASSYSVLQGPQPQHF. J is TRBJ1-5 and V is TRBV6-2 or TRBV6-3; D is unclear. Germline CDR1 reads MNHEY; CDR2 reads SVGEGT. Trimming stripped 0 bases from V and 6 bases from J, with 15 bases between. This CDR3 contains 16 residues.

This CDR3 reads CASSQIPQQRDEQFF. The CDR3 DNA reads TGTGCCAGCAGCCAAATTCCACAACAGAGGGATGAGCAGTTCTTC. This chain joins TRBV3-1 (or the pseudogene TRBV3-2) and TRBJ2-1; tentatively, D is TRBD2 (5 bases). Germline V gene lookup returns CDR1 LGHDT and CDR2 YNNKEL (reference sequence). This CDR3 is 15 amino acids long. The V gene lost 2 bases and the J gene lost 8 bases, with 16 bases spanning the gap.